This T cell receptor beta chain was identified in a study of blood T cell repertoires in COVID-19 (dated by TCRdb to between 2020 and 2021). The study in broad terms: Samples covering the acute and convalescent phases of COVID-19 were provided by collaborators in the United States, Italy and Spain. The prospective study material was composed of cDNA or gDNA derived from T cells, B-cell-depleted T cells, or PBMCs. The dataset comprised deeply sampled blood TCRbeta repertoires from subjects exposed to, actively infected with, or recovered from COVID-19. The repertoires were made available in a free public database intended to serve as a resource for research on the immune response to SARS-CoV-2. The samples were drawn from the first 160 participants of the ongoing ImmuneRACE study and from some 1,300 subjects provided by 6 global collaborators. The sample metadata nearly always contained a de-identified subject ID, COVID-19 status, age in years and sex. Where available, HLA class I and class II types were obtained from metadata supplied by the sample provider rather than from assay-based typing. Broader findings and caveats from the paper: How much clinical and demographic metadata was included differed by source and by participant, and the metadata was provided uncurated.

Whole blood was collected in K2EDTA tubes by collaborating institutions according to the institutions' own protocols. For TCRbeta analysis, collaborators shipped samples in one of three forms: frozen whole blood, isolated PBMCs, or DNA extracted from either of those sample types. The immunoSEQ Assay, a bias-controlled multiplex PCR, was used to amplify TCRbeta CDR3 regions from genomic DNA. The source study handled its data this way. Nucleated cell counts per sample were estimated from amplification of reference gene primers within the assay. To quantify the absolute abundance of each unique TCRbeta CDR3 rearrangement, sequence reads were collapsed and filtered. For each sample, productive Simpson clonality was calculated as the square root of Simpson's diversity index over productive rearrangements. TCRdb took over this immuneACCESS table, retaining in-frame rearrangements with V and J assigned. Such tables are incomplete; in checked studies, under half of the missing clones stem from an unresolved V gene, and the remainder is unexplained. The V and J calls and clone size are taken from that table; D and trimming were inferred from the DNA. This sample is represented by under 200,000 clones; about 86% of them were singletons. The ten most abundant clones make up about 8.2% of the sample.

Note on this clone: What this receptor recognizes is not known. Base quality data are lacking; no much larger clone is found one base away.

The CDR3 numbers 16 residues from cysteine through phenylalanine. Only the CDR3 part of the read is kept: 48 bases, read in frame from the first base. Looking up the germline V gene yields CDR1 SGHRS and CDR2 YFSETQ. The V end gives up 4 bases and the J end 0 bases, leaving 6 bases in the junction not matched to a gene. Sequencing used peripheral blood. This sequence uses TRBV5-1 and TRBJ2-3, with 9 central nucleotides matching TRBD2. The TCR was taken from a man in his sixties with acute or convalescent COVID-19. In nucleotide form, the sequence is TGCGCCAGCAGCCCGGGACTAGCTGATAGCACAGATACGCAGTATTTT. Its product reads: CASSPGLADSTDTQYF.